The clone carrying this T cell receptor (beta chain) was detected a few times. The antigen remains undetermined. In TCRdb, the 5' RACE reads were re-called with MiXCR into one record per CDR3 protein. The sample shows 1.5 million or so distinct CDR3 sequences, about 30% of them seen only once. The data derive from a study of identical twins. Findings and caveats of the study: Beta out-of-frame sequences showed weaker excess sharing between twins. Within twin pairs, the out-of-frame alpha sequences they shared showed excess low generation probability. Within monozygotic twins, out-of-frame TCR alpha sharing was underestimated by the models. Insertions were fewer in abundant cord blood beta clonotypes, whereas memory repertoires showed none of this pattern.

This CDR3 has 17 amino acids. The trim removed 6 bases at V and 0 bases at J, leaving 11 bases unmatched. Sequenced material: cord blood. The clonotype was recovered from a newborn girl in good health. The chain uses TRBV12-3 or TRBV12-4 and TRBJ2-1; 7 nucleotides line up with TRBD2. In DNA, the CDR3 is TGTGCCAGCAGCCCTATTCACGGGGGGAGCTCCTACAATGAGCAGTTCTTC. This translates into CASSPIHGGSSYNEQFF.